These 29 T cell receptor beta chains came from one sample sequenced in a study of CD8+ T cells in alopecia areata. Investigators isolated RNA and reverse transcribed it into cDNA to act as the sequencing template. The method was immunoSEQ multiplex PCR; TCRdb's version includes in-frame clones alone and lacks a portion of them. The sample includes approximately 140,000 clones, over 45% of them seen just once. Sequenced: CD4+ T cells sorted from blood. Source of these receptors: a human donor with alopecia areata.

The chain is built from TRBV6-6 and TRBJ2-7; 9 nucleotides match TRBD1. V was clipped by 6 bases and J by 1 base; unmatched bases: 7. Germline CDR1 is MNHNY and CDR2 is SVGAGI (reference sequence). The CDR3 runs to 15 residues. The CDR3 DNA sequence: TGTGCCAGCAGAAACCCGGGACAGGGATCCTACGAGCAGTACTTC. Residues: CASRNPGQGSYEQYF.

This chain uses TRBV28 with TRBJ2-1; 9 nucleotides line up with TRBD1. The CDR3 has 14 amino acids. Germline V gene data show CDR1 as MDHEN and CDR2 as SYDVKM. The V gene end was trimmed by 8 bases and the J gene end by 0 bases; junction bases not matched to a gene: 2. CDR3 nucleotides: TGTGCCAGCGGGACAGGGAGCTCCTACAATGAGCAGTTCTTC. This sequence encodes CASGTGSSYNEQFF. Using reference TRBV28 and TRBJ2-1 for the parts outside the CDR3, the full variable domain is DVKVTQSSRYLVKRTGEKVFLECVQDMDHENMFWYRQDPGLGLRLIYFSYDVKMKEKGDIPEGYSVSREKKERFSLILESASTNQTSMYLCASGTGSSYNEQFFGPGTRLTVL.

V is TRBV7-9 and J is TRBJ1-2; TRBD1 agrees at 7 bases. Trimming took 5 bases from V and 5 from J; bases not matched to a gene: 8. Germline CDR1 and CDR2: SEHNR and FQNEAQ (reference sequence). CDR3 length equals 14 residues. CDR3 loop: CASSPERTGYGYTF. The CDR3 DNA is TGTGCCAGCAGCCCGGAAAGGACAGGTTATGGCTACACCTTC.

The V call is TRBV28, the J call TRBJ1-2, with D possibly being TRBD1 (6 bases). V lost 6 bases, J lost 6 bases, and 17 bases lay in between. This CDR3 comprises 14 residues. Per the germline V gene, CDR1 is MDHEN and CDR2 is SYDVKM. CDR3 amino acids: CASSPWGARDGYTF. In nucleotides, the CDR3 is TGTGCCAGCAGCCCGTGGGGGGCGAGGGATGGCTACACCTTC.

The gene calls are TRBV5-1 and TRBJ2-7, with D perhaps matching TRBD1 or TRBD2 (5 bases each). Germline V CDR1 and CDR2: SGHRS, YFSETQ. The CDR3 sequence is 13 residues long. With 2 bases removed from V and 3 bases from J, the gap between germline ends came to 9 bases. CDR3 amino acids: CASSFGADYEQYF. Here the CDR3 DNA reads TGCGCCAGCAGCTTCGGGGCGGACTACGAGCAGTACTTC.

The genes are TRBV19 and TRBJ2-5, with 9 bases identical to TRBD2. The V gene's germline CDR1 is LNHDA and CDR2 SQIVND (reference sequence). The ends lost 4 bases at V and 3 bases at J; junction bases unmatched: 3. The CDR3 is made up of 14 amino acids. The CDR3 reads CASSSSGSKETQYF. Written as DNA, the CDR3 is TGTGCCAGTAGTAGTAGCGGGAGCAAAGAGACCCAGTACTTC.

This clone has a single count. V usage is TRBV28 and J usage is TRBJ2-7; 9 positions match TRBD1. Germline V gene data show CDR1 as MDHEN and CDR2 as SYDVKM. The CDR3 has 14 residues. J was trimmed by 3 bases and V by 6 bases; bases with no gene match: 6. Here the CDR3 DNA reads TGTGCCAGCAGACCCGGGACAGGGATCTACGAGCAGTACTTC. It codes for CASRPGTGIYEQYF. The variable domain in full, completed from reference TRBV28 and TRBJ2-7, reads DVKVTQSSRYLVKRTGEKVFLECVQDMDHENMFWYRQDPGLGLRLIYFSYDVKMKEKGDIPEGYSVSREKKERFSLILESASTNQTSMYLCASRPGTGIYEQYFGPGTRLTVT.

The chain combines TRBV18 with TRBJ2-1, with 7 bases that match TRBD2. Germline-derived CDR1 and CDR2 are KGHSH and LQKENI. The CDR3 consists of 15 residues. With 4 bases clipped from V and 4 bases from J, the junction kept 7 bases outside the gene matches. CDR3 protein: CASSQGSGKYNEQFF. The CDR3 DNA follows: TGTGCCAGCTCACAGGGAAGCGGGAAATACAATGAGCAGTTCTTC. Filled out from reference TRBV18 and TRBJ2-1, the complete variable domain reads NAGVMQNPRHLVRRRGQEARLRCSPMKGHSHVYWYRQLPEEGLKFMVYLQKENIIDESGMPKERFSAEFPKEGPSILRIQQVVRGDSAAYFCASSQGSGKYNEQFFGPGTRLTVL.

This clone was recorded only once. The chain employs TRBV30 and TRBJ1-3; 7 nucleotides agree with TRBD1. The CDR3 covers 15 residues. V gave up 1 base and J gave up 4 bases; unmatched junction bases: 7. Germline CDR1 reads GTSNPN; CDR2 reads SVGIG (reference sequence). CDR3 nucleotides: TGTGCCTGGAGTGCAGGGGACAGCTCCGGAAACACCATATATTTT. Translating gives CAWSAGDSSGNTIYF.

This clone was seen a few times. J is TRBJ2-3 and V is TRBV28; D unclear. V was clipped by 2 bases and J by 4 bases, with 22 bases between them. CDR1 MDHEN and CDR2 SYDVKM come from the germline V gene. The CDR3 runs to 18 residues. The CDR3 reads CASSLGPPLRTAADTQYF. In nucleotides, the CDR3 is TGTGCCAGCAGTTTAGGCCCCCCTTTACGTACCGCGGCAGATACGCAGTATTTT.

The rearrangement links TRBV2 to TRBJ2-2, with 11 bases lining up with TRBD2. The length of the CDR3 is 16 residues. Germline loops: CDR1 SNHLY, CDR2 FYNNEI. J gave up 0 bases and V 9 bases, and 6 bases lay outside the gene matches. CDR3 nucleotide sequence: TGTGCCAGGCAGGGACTAGCGGCCGCGAACACCGGGGAGCTGTTTTTT. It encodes CARQGLAAANTGELFF.

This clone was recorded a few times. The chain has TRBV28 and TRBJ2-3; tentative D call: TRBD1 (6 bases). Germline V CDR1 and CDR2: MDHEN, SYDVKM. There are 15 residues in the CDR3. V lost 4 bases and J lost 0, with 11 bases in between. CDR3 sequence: CASSSQGSSTDTQYF. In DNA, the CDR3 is TGTGCCAGCAGTTCACAGGGCTCTAGCACAGATACGCAGTATTTT.

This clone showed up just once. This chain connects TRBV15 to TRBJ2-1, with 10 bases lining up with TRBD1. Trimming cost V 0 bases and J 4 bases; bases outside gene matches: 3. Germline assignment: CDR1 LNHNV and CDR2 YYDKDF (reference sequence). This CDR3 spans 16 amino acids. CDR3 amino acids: CATSRDRTGGYNEQFF. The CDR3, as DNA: TGTGCCACCAGCAGAGACCGGACAGGGGGGTACAATGAGCAGTTCTTC. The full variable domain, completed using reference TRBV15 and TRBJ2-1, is DAMVIQNPRYQVTQFGKPVTLSCSQTLNHNVMYWYQQKSSQAPKLLFHYYDKDFNNEADTPDNFQSRRPNTSFCFLDIRSPGLGDTAMYLCATSRDRTGGYNEQFFGPGTRLTVL.

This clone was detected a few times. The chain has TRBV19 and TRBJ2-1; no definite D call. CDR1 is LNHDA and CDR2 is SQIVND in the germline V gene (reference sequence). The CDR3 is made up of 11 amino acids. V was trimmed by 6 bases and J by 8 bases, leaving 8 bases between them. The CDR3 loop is CASRETDEQFF. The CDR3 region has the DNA TGTGCCAGTAGAGAGACCGATGAGCAGTTCTTC.

CDR3 in amino acids: CSADTQGGYTEAFF. The CDR3 DNA is TGCAGCGCCGACACACAGGGGGGATACACTGAAGCTTTCTTT. V gene TRBV29-1 combines with J gene TRBJ1-1; 8 bases match TRBD1. Losses at the gene ends were 7 bases for V and 3 bases for J; bases not matched to a gene: 10. The CDR3 has 14 residues. CDR1 SQVTM and CDR2 ANQGSEA come from the germline V gene.

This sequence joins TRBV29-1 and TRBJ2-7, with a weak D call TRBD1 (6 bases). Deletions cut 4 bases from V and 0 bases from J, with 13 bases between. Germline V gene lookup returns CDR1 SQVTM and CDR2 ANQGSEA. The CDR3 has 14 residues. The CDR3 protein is CSVGGQLSSYEQYF. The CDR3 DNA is TGCAGCGTTGGAGGACAGCTGAGCTCCTACGAGCAGTACTTC.

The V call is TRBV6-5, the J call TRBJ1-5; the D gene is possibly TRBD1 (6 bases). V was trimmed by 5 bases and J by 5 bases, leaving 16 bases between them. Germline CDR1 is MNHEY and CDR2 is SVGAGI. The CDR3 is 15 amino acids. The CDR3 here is CASSPGGGLHQPQHF. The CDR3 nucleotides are TGTGCCAGCAGTCCCGGCGGGGGGCTTCATCAGCCCCAGCATTTT.

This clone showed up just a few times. The chain's CDR3 is CASSLSGVQYEQFF. CDR3 nucleotides: TGTGCCAGCAGCTTGAGCGGAGTACAATACGAGCAGTTCTTC. The V gene is TRBV7-3, the J gene TRBJ2-1; D is possibly TRBD2 (5 bases). CDR3 length: 14 residues. With 3 bases removed from V and 10 bases from J, the gap between germline ends came to 16 bases. Germline assignment: CDR1 SGHTA and CDR2 FQGTGA.

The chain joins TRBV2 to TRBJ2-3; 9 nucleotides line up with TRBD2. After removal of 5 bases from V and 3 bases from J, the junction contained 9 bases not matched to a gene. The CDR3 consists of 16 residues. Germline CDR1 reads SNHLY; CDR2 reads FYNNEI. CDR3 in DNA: TGTGCCAGCAGTCCCGGGGTAGCGGGGGCAACAGATACGCAGTATTTT. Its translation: CASSPGVAGATDTQYF.

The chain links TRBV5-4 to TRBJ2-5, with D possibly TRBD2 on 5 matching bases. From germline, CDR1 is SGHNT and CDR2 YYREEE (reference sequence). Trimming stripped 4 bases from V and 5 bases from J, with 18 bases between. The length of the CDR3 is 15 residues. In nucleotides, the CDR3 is TGTGCCAGCAGCGGGGAGCCAACCCCTCGGGAGACCCAGTACTTC. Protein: CASSGEPTPRETQYF.

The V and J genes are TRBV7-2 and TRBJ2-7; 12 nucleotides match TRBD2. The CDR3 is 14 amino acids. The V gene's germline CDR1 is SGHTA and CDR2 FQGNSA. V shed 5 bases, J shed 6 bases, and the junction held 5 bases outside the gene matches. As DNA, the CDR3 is TGTGCCAGCAGCCATGGACTAGCGGGGCTCGAGCAGTACTTC. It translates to CASSHGLAGLEQYF.

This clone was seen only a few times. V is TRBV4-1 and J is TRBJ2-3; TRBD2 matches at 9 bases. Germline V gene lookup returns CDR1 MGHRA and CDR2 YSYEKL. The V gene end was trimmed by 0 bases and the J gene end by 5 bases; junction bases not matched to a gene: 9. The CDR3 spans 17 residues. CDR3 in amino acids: CASSQDILAGSVDTQYF. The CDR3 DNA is TGCGCCAGCAGCCAAGATATCCTAGCGGGAAGTGTAGATACGCAGTATTTT.

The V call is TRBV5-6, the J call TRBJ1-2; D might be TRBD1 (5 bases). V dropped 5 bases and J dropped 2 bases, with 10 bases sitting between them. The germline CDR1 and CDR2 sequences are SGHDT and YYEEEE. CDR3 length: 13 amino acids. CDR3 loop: CASSKGVNYGYTF. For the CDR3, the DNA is TGTGCCAGCAGTAAAGGGGTAAACTATGGCTACACCTTC.

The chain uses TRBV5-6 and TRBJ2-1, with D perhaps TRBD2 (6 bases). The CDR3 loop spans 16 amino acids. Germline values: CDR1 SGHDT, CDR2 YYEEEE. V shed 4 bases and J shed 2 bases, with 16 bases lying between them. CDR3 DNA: TGTGCCAGCAGCCTCGGGAGTTTTCGTACCTACAATGAGCAGTTCTTC. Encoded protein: CASSLGSFRTYNEQFF.

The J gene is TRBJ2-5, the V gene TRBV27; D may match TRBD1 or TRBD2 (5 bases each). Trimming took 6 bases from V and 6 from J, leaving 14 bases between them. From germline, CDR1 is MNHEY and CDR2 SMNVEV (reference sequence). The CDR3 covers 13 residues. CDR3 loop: CASSAAGTQTQYF. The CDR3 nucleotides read TGTGCCAGCAGCGCCGCAGGGACGCAGACCCAGTACTTC.

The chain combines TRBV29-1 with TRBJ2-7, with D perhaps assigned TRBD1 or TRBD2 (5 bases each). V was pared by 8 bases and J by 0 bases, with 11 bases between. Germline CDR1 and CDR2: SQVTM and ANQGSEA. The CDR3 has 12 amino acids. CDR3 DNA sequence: TGCAGCTTCCGAGGGGACTCCTACGAGCAGTACTTC. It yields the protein CSFRGDSYEQYF.

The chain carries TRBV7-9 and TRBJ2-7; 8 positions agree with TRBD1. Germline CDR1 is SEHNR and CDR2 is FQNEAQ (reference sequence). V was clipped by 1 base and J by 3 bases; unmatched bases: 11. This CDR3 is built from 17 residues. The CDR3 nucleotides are TGTGCCAGCAGCTTAGTAGGCGGACAGGGTCTTTTCTACGAGCAGTACTTC. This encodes CASSLVGGQGLFYEQYF.

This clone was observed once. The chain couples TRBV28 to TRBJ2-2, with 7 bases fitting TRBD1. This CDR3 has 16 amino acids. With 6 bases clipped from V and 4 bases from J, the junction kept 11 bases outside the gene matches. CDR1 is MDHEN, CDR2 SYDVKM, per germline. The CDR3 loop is CASSPGQLLFTGELFF. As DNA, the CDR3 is TGTGCCAGCAGCCCGGGACAGTTGTTGTTCACCGGGGAGCTGTTTTTT.

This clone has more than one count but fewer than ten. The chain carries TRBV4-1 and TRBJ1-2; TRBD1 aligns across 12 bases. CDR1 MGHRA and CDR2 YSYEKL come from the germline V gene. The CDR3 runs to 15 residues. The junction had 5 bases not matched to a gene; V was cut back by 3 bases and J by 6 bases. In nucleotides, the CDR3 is TGCGCCAGCAGCCACGTGGGACAGGGGGCGGATGGCTACACCTTC. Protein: CASSHVGQGADGYTF.